Reported below is one T cell receptor (beta chain). This record comes from a study of blood T cell repertoires in COVID-19. V was pared by 2 bases and J by 1 base, with 17 bases between. The CDR3 consists of 17 residues. CDR1 is LNHDA and CDR2 is SQIVND in the germline V gene (reference sequence). Clones were sequenced by immunoSEQ multiplex PCR, and TCRdb holds only the in-frame ones, with some missing. The sample lists tens of thousands of clones, approximately 84% occurring once. Sequenced material: peripheral blood. The chain recombines TRBV19 with TRBJ1-1, with TRBD1 as a possible D gene (6 bases). The receptor was isolated from a human donor in a cohort sampled during active COVID-19. The CDR3 loop reads CASSIFLRGKGNTEAFF. The CDR3 coding sequence is TGTGCCAGTAGTATATTTCTCAGGGGAAAGGGGAACACTGAAGCTTTCTTT. The whole variable domain, remainder taken from reference TRBV19 and TRBJ1-1, is DGGITQSPKYLFRKEGQNVTLSCEQNLNHDAMYWYRQDPGQGLRLIYYSQIVNDFQKGDIAEGYSVSREKKESFPLTVTSAQKNPTAFYLCASSIFLRGKGNTEAFFGQGTRLTVV.